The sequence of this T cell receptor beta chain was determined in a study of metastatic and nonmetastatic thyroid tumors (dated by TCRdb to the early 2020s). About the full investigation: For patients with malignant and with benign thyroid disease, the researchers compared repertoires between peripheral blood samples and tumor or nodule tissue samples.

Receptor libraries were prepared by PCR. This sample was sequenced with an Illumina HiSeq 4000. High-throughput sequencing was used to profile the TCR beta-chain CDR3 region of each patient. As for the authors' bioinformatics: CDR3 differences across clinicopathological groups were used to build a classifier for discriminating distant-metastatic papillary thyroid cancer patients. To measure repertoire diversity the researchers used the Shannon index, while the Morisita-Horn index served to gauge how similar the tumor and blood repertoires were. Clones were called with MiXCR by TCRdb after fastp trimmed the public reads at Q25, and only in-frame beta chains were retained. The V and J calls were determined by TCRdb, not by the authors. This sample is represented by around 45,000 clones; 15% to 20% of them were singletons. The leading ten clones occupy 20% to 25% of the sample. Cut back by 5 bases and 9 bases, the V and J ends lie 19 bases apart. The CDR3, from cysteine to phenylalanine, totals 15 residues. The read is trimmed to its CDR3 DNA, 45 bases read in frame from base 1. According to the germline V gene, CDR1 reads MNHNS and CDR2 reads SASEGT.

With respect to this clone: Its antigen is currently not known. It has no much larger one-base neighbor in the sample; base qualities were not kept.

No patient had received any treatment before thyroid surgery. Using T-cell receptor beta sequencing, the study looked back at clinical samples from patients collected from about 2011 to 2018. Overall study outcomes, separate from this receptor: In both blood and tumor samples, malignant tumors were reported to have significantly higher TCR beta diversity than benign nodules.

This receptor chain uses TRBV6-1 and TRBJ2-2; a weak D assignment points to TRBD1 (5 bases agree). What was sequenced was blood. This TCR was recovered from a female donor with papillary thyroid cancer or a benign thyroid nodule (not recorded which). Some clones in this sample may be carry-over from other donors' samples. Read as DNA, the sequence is TGTGCCAGCAGTCCTCCTGGACACAGATTCAGGGAGCTGTTTTTT. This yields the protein CASSPPGHRFRELFF.